This T cell receptor (beta chain) was captured in a study of blood T cells in healthy people across ages. Overall study results and limits: Since the PBMCs were unsorted, naive and antigen-experienced cells could not be conclusively compared.

This clonotype is a singleton in its sample. Its target is not known. The CDR3 contains 14 residues. In germline, CDR1 is KGHDR, CDR2 SFDVKD. Combining a sample-barcoded 5' primer with a J-beta primer mix, a second PCR ran for about 6 to 11 cycles. In TCRdb, the 5' RACE reads were re-called with MiXCR into one record per CDR3 protein. The data hold about 1.8 million distinct CDR3 sequences, with 40% to 55% observed a single time. The chain joins TRBV24-1 to TRBJ2-5; perhaps TRBD2 as D (7 bases). The DNA end favors TRBJ2-7, so the J call may be wrong. The specimen sequenced was blood. The clonotype comes from a woman aged 40 to 55 in good health. The CDR3 loop reads CATSDRTGGREQYF. The CDR3 DNA reads TGTGCCACCAGTGATCGGACGGGGGGCCGCGAGCAGTACTTC.